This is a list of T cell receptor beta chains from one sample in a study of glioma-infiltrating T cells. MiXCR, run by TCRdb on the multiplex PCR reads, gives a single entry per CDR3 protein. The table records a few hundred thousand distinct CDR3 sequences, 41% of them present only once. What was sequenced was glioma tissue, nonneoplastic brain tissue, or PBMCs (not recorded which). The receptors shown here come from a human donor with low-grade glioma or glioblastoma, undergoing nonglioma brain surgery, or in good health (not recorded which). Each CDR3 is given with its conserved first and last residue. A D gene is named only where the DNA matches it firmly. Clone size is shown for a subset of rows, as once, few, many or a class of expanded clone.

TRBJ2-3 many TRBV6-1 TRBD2 TGTGCCAGCAGTATAATACTAGCGGGAGGGTCAGATACGCAGTATTTT CASSIILAGGSDTQYF
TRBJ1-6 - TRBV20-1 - TGCAGTGCTAGCCTCGGCCTTAATTCACCCCTCCACTTT CSASLGLNSPLHF
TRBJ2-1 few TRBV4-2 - TGTGCCAGCAGCCAAGAGAAATTGAGTAGTAATGAGCAGTTCTTC CASSQEKLSSNEQFF
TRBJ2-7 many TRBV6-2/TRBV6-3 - TGTGCCAGCAGTTACTCGAGTGTCTACGAGCAGTACTTC CASSYSSVYEQYF
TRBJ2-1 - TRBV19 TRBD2 TGTGCCAGTAGTATAGATCGGATGAGCGGGAGGACGCACAATGAGCAGTTCTTC CASSIDRMSGRTHNEQFF
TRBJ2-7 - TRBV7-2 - TGTGCCAGCAGCTCCCGCTCCCCTCCTTTGGACTACGAGCAGTACTTC CASSSRSPPLDYEQYF
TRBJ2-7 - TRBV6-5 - TGTGCCAGCAGTTACGGAACCTACGAGCAGTACTTC CASSYGTYEQYF
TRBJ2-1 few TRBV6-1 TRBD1 TGTGCCAGCATCCCTCTGGTAGGGGGCCCCTACAATGAGCAGTTCTTC CASIPLVGGPYNEQFF
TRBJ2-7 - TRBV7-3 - TGTGCCAACAGCCCTGGCGGCGGGAAGTACAATGAGCAGTACTTC CANSPGGGKYNEQYF
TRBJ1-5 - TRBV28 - TGTGCCAGCAGTCCTCCCCGGCCGCAGGACAATCAGCCCCAGCATTTT CASSPPRPQDNQPQHF
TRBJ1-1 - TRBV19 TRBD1 TGTGCCAGTAGTTTCGGACAGGGGGGTTACGGCACTGAAGCTTTCTTT CASSFGQGGYGTEAFF
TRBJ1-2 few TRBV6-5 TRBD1 TGTGCCAGCCGACTCCGGGACAGTCCCTATGGCTACACTTTC CASRLRDSPYGYTF
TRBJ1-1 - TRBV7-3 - TGTGCCAGCAGCCGCGGGGGATTAATGAACACTGAAGCTTTCTTT CASSRGGLMNTEAFF
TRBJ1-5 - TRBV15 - TGTGCCACAGCCCACGGCCCTGATAGCAATCAGCCCCGGCATTTT CATAHGPDSNQPRHF
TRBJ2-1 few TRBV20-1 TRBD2 TGCAGTGCTCCCAGACTAGCGGGAGCTGTCAATGAGCAGTTCTTC CSAPRLAGAVNEQFF
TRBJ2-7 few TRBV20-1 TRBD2 TGCAGTGCGGGGACTAGCGGGAAGGTCGAGCAGTACTTC CSAGTSGKVEQYF
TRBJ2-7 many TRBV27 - TGTGCCAGCAGTACCGGGAGCCCCTACGAGCAGTACTTC CASSTGSPYEQYF
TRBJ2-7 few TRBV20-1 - TGCAGTGCTAGCCGGGCGATCTACGAGCAGTACTTC CSASRAIYEQYF
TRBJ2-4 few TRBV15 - TGTGCCACCAGCAGAGATATTCGTCCCAGCCTAAGAGCCAAAAACATTCAGTACTTC CATSRDIRPSLRAKNIQYF
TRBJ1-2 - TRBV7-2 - TGTGCCAGCAGCTTTTTTATGTCAGGGGACACTGGATATGGCTACGCCTTC CASSFFMSGDTGYGYAF
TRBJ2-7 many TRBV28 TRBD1 TGTGCCAGCAGTGCCCCGGGACAGCCTCAGTACTTC CASSAPGQPQYF
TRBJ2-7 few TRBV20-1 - TGCAGTGCTAGGGGGGCTAGTTACGAGCAGTACTTC CSARGASYEQYF
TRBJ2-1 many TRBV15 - TGTGCCACCAGCTCAGGGCCCGGCGGATCCTACAATGAGCAGTTCTTC CATSSGPGGSYNEQFF
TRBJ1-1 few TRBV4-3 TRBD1 TGCGCCAGCAGCCCCGACCGGGACAGGGAAGCTTTCTTT CASSPDRDREAFF
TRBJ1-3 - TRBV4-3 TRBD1 TGCGCCAGCAGCCGAGAGAGACAGGGGAGCTCTGGAAACACCATATATTTT CASSRERQGSSGNTIYF
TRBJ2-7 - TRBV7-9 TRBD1 TGTGCCAGCAACGGGGACAGGAGTCGCGAGCAGTACTTC CASNGDRSREQYF
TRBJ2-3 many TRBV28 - TGTGCCACCGAGGGGAAGGCAGATACGCAGTATTTT CATEGKADTQYF
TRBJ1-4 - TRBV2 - TGTGCCAGCAGTGAGGAAGAGTTTAATGAAAAACTGTTTTTT CASSEEEFNEKLFF
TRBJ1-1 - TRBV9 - TGTGCCAGCAGCGTAGGACATATGAACACTGAAGCTTTCTTT CASSVGHMNTEAFF